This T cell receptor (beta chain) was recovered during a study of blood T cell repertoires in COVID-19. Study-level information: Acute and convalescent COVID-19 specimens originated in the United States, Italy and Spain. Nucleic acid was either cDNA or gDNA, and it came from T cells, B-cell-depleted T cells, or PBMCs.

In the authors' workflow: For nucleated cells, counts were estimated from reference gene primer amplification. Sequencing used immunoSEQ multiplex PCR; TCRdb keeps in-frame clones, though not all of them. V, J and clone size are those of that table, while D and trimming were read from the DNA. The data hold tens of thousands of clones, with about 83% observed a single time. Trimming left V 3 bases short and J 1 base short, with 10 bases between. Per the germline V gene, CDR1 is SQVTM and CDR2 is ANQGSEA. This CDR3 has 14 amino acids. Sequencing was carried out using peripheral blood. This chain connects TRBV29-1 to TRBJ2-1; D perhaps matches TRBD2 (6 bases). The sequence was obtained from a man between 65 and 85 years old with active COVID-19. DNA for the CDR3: TGCAGCGTTGACGAACGGGGGTCCTACAATGAGCAGTTCTTC. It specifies CSVDERGSYNEQFF.